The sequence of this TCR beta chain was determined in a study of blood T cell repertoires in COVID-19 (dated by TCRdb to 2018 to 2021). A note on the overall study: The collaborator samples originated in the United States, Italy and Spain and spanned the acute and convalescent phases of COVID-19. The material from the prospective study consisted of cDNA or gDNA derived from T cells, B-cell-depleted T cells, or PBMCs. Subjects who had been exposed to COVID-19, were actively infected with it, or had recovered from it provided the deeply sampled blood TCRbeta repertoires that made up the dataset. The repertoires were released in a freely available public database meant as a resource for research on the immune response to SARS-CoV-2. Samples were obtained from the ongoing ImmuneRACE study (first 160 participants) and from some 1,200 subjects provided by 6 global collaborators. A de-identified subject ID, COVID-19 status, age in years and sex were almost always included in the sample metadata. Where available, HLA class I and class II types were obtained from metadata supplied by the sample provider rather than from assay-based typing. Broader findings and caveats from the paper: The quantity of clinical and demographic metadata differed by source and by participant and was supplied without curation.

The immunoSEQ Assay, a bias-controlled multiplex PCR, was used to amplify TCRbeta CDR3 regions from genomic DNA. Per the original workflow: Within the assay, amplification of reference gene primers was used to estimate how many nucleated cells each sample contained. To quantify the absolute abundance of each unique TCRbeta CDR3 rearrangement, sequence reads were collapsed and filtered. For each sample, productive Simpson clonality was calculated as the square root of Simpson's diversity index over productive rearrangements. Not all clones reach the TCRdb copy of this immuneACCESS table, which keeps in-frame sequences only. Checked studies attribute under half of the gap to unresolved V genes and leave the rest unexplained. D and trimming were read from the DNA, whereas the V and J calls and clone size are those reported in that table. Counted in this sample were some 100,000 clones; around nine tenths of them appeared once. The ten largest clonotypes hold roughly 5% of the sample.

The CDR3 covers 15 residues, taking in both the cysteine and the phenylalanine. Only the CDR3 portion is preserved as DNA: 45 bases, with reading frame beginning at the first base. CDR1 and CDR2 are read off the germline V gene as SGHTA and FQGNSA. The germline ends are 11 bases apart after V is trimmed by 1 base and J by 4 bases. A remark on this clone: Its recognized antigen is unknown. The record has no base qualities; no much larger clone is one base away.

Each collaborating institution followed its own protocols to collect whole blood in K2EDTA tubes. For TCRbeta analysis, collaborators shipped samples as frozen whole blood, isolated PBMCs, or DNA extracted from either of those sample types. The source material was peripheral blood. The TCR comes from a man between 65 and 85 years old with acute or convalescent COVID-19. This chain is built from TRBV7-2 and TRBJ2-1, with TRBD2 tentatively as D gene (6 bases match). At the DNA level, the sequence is TGTGCCAGCAGCTTAGGGACTACTCGGTACAATGAGCAGTTCTTC. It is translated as CASSLGTTRYNEQFF.